This T cell receptor (beta chain) is drawn from a study of CD8+CD57+ T cells in acquired aplastic anemia. V lost 6 bases and J 6 bases, leaving 12 bases between the germline ends. The CDR3 has 13 amino acids. The TCR beta profiling, which covered VDJ combination and CDR3 sequence, was carried out using genomic DNA as the template. TCRdb passed the reads through MiXCR, listing each CDR3 protein once. The top ten clones hold under 35% of a sample with about 110,000 distinct CDR3 sequences, approximately 48% of them seen once. Study results and caveats: Patients and controls were not found to differ significantly in CD8+ Simpson's diversity.

A remark on this clonotype: Its specificity is unknown.

The source is a human donor in good health, serving as a control. J is TRBJ1-5 and V is TRBV12-3 or TRBV12-4; D uncertain. The sample was sorted CD4+, CD8+, or CD8+CD57+ T cells (not recorded which) from PBMCs. This CDR3 reads CASSGRFGQPQHF. The CDR3 region has the DNA TGTGCCAGCAGCGGACGGTTTGGTCAGCCCCAGCATTTT.